This paragraph reports one T cell receptor beta chain. This sample was included in a study of human T cells and chemical hapten exposure. Study as a whole: Patch tests put 0.01% DPC on the upper back, read at 6 days.

Described time point: patch test 1, 2 weeks after DPC sensitization. Treatment reported: therapeutic diphenylcyclopropenone sensitization with weekly scalp DPC. TCRdb fed the RACE reads into MiXCR, producing one record per CDR3 protein. The top ten clones hold approximately 8% of a sample with nearly 350,000 distinct CDR3 sequences, approximately 6.3% of them seen once. Trimming cost V 7 bases and J 8 bases, with 21 bases left between them. The CDR3 is made up of 15 amino acids. This chain uses TRBV12-3 or TRBV12-4 with TRBJ2-1; TRBD2 might be the D (6 bases). The receptor was isolated from a woman between 18 and 29 years old with alopecia areata. Some clones in this sample may be carry-over from other donors' samples. This specimen consisted of whole blood, obtained in connection with sensitization to the hapten diphenylcyclopropenone (DPC). As DNA, the CDR3 is TGTGCCAGCACCACAATTGAACTAGCCACCGATGAGCAGTTCTTC. It translates to CASTTIELATDEQFF.